This TCR beta chain is from a study of shared clonotypes between healthy human individuals. Whole-study results and caveats: Generation probability values for non-shared clonotypes were lower than those for clonotypes shared by all four donors. Larger richness was generally estimated for naive than memory subsets. Several donors held about 5% of naive CD4 clonotypes in common.

This CDR3 region has 15 residues. Germline CDR1 SEHNR, CDR2 FQNEAQ (reference sequence). Comments on this clone: No antigen is known for it.

This table comes from immunoSEQ multiplex PCR, and its TCRdb copy is limited to in-frame clones, with some not included. Of about 710,000 clones listed, less than 80% were seen once; the top ten hold 1.5% to 2%. The study separated CD4+ cells into CD45RA+ naive and CD45RA-negative memory subsets. Sequencing was done on a sample of memory CD4+ T cells sorted from blood. Subset denoted: CD45RA-negative fraction. The source of this sequence is a woman younger than 45 in good health. The rearrangement joins TRBV7-9 to TRBJ2-2; 7 nucleotides align to TRBD2. CDR3 bases: TGTGCGGGGAGGGAAAAGAAATCGAACACCGGGGAGCTGTTTTTT. This gives the protein CAGREKKSNTGELFF.